The 22 T cell receptor beta chains listed next were all sequenced from one sample in a study of blood T cell repertoires in COVID-19. Only in-frame clones appear in the TCRdb table, and some are missing; sequencing was by immunoSEQ multiplex PCR. The sample contains 35,000 to 45,000 clones, roughly 84% of which appear only once. What was sequenced was peripheral blood. The origin of the receptors is a human donor in a cohort sampled during active COVID-19.

The chain uses TRBV6-5 and TRBJ2-7; 8 bases line up with TRBD2. Per germline, CDR1 MNHEY and CDR2 SVGAGI. The CDR3 runs 14 residues. The trim removed 0 bases at V and 8 bases at J, leaving 6 bases unmatched. In DNA, the CDR3 is TGTGCCAGCAGTTACTCTTTCGGGGGGGACCAGCAGTACTTC. Residues: CASSYSFGGDQQYF.

The genes are TRBV27 and TRBJ2-7; TRBD2 aligns across 10 bases. J lost 3 bases, V lost 6 bases, and 11 bases had no gene match. This CDR3 is built from 16 residues. Germline lookup yields CDR1 MNHEY and CDR2 SMNVEV (reference sequence). The CDR3 bases are TGTGCCAGCAGGCAATCACCGGGACTAGCGAGCTACGAGCAGTACTTC. It specifies CASRQSPGLASYEQYF.

The chain links TRBV9 to TRBJ1-6; D remains unclear. The length of the CDR3 is 12 residues. V was shortened by 4 bases and J by 8 bases, with 7 bases between the two germline ends. Per germline, CDR1 SGDLS and CDR2 YYNGEE. The CDR3 bases are TGTGCCAGCAGCCCCCGGGATTCACCCCTCCACTTT. It translates to CASSPRDSPLHF.

J is TRBJ2-7 and V is TRBV3-1 (or the pseudogene TRBV3-2); 7 bases map to TRBD2. The CDR3 length is 14 residues. The germline gives CDR1 LGHDT, CDR2 YNNKEL (reference sequence). V shed 4 bases, J shed 4 bases, and the junction held 7 bases outside the gene matches. The CDR3 coding sequence is TGTGCCAGCAGCCTTTCTAGCGGAGCGTACGAGCAGTACTTC. Protein sequence: CASSLSSGAYEQYF.

This chain uses TRBV2 with TRBJ1-5; D may be TRBD1 (5 bases). V was cut by 3 bases and J by 6 bases, with 9 bases left in between. Per the germline V gene, CDR1 is SNHLY and CDR2 is FYNNEI. This CDR3 has 13 amino acids. This CDR3 reads CASSEAGPQPQHF. CDR3 in DNA: TGTGCCAGCAGTGAGGCAGGGCCTCAGCCCCAGCATTTT. Full variable domain (missing parts from reference TRBV2 and TRBJ1-5): EPEVTQTPSHQVTQMGQEVILRCVPISNHLYFYWYRQILGQKVEFLVSFYNNEISEKSEIFDDQFSVERPDGSNFTLKIRSTKLEDSAMYFCASSEAGPQPQHFGDGTRLSIL.

The chain links TRBV6-6 to TRBJ1-2; D is perhaps TRBD1 (6 bases). The CDR3 length is 15 residues. Germline CDR1 is MNHNY and CDR2 is SVGAGI (reference sequence). The ends were cut back, 0 bases at V and 8 bases at J, with 16 bases in the middle. The CDR3 loop is CASSYSRREGGGYTF. CDR3 nucleotide sequence: TGTGCCAGCAGTTACTCGAGAAGGGAGGGGGGAGGCTACACCTTC.

The V gene is TRBV6-5, the J gene TRBJ2-6; D may be TRBD1 (5 bases). The CDR3 sequence is 14 residues long. V was shortened by 7 bases and J by 4 bases, with 11 bases between the two germline ends. Germline values: CDR1 MNHEY, CDR2 SVGAGI. DNA of the CDR3: TGTGCCAGCAACCAACGACAGGGGGCCAACGTCCTGACTTTC. Residues: CASNQRQGANVLTF.

Only one count was recorded for this clone. The chain uses TRBV5-6 and TRBJ1-2; a weak D match, TRBD1 (6 bases). Germline V gene lookup returns CDR1 SGHDT and CDR2 YYEEEE. V lost 0 bases, J lost 3 bases, and 12 bases lay in between. This CDR3 has 15 residues. The CDR3, as DNA: TGTGCCAGCAGCTTGGGGGCGGGGGCCTACTATGGCTACACCTTC. This gives the protein CASSLGAGAYYGYTF. Together with reference TRBV5-6 and TRBJ1-2, the CDR3 gives the full variable domain: DAGVTQSPTHLIKTRGQQVTLRCSPKSGHDTVSWYQQALGQGPQFIFQYYEEEERQRGNFPDRFSGHQFPNYSSELNVNALLLGDSALYLCASSLGAGAYYGYTFGSGTRLTVV.

The rearrangement links TRBV5-4 to TRBJ1-1; TRBD1 is a possible D gene (5 bases). The CDR3 is made up of 13 amino acids. Germline V CDR1 and CDR2: SGHNT, YYREEE (reference sequence). V shed 1 base and J shed 5 bases, with 9 bases lying between them. The CDR3 sequence is CASSLQGGTEAFF. DNA of the CDR3: TGTGCCAGCAGCTTGCAGGGCGGAACTGAAGCTTTCTTT.

This clone turned up a few times. The gene calls are TRBV15 and TRBJ2-1; TRBD2 matches at 14 bases. This CDR3 region has 13 residues. V dropped 3 bases and J dropped 15; count of bases not matched to a gene: 4. CDR1 LNHNV and CDR2 YYDKDF come from the germline V gene (reference sequence). The CDR3 DNA reads as TGTGCCACCAGCAGGACTAGCGGGGGGGCATTGTTCTTC. Amino acids: CATSRTSGGALFF.

The chain employs TRBV10-3 and TRBJ2-1, with TRBD2 identical over 9 bases. V lost 10 bases, J lost 7 bases, and 8 bases stayed unmatched. The germline CDR1 and CDR2 sequences are ENHRY and SYGVKD. CDR3 length: 13 amino acids. The CDR3 DNA is TGTGCCACCGCGGGGGGGTCCACAAATGAGCAGTTCTTC. Protein product: CATAGGSTNEQFF.

The chain couples TRBV6-2 or TRBV6-3 to TRBJ1-5, with a tentative D call TRBD1 (6 bases). CDR1 is MNHEY and CDR2 is SVGEGT in the germline V gene. This CDR3 comprises 15 residues. Trimming removed 4 bases at V and 2 bases at J, with 12 bases between. The CDR3 DNA sequence: TGTGCCAGCAGTTTTGACAGGTCCCGCAATCAGCCCCAGCATTTT. Translating gives CASSFDRSRNQPQHF.

J is TRBJ2-3 and V is TRBV3-1 (or the pseudogene TRBV3-2), with D maybe TRBD2 (5 bases). Trimming took off 5 bases at V and 9 bases at J, with 24 bases between the two ends. The CDR3 runs 16 residues. The germline V gene has CDR1 LGHDT and CDR2 YNNKEL (reference sequence). CDR3 nucleotides: TGTGCCAGCAGCGCCCTAGGAGGCCCTACCCCGCAAACGCAGTATTTT. Translation: CASSALGGPTPQTQYF.

The chain is built from TRBV29-1 and TRBJ2-7; 7 bases are shared with TRBD2. Per the germline V gene, CDR1 is SQVTM and CDR2 is ANQGSEA. The CDR3 loop spans 12 amino acids. The V and J ends lost 5 bases and 6 bases, in that order; junction bases with no gene match: 7. The CDR3 region has the DNA TGCAGCGTTCCGGGAGGTCCGTCCGAGCAGTACTTC. This sequence encodes CSVPGGPSEQYF.

The chain recombines TRBV4-2 with TRBJ1-5, with TRBD1 matching 8 bases. This CDR3 is built from 15 residues. V trimming: 0 bases; J trimming: 5 bases; junction bases outside the gene matches: 3. The germline V gene encodes CDR1 LGHNA and CDR2 YNFKEQ. The DNA of the CDR3 is TGTGCCAGCAGCCAAGATGAGGACAGGGATCAGCCCCAGCATTTT. Amino acid sequence: CASSQDEDRDQPQHF.

This clone was counted between two and nine times. CDR3 bases: TGTGCCAGCAGTTCTAACAGGGAAGGAAAACTGTTTTTT. Protein product: CASSSNREGKLFF. The chain employs TRBV12-3 or TRBV12-4 and TRBJ1-4; maybe TRBD1 (6 bases). This CDR3 contains 13 residues. V lost 4 bases and J lost 10, with 13 bases in between.

The V call is TRBV7-2, the J call TRBJ2-1; D is perhaps TRBD2 (5 bases). The germline gives CDR1 SGHTA, CDR2 FQGNSA. CDR3 length: 14 amino acids. Trimming removed 5 bases from V and 3 bases from J, with 11 bases in between. CDR3 region: CASSPYGVYNEQFF. The CDR3 DNA is TGTGCCAGCAGCCCCTACGGGGTCTACAATGAGCAGTTCTTC.

The rearrangement links TRBV18 to TRBJ1-2; TRBD1 agrees at 7 bases. CDR3 size: 15 residues. Looked up from germline, CDR1 is KGHSH and CDR2 is LQKENI. V lost 2 bases and J lost 7; bases outside the gene matches: 10. CDR3 nucleotides: TGTGCCAGCTCACCAGATCAGGGGGTCTCTGGTGGCTACACCTTC. Translating gives CASSPDQGVSGGYTF.

The chain uses TRBV13 and TRBJ2-4; the match to TRBD1 covers 7 bases. The CDR3 length is 16 residues. Germline assignment: CDR1 PRHDT and CDR2 FYEKMQ (reference sequence). The trim removed 2 bases at V and 8 bases at J, leaving 12 bases unmatched. The CDR3 sequence is CASSLSYRGAVDIQYF. For the CDR3, the DNA is TGTGCCAGCAGCTTAAGCTACAGGGGCGCGGTGGACATTCAGTACTTC.

This clone was seen at least ten times. V is TRBV28 and J is TRBJ1-1; tentatively, D is TRBD1 (6 bases). Trimming pared 9 bases from V and 5 bases from J, leaving 19 bases between. The CDR3 spans 14 residues. Germline V lookup: CDR1 MDHEN, CDR2 SYDVKM. The CDR3 protein is CASTPPSRGTEAFF. CDR3 coding DNA: TGTGCCAGTACCCCTCCATCTAGGGGGACTGAAGCTTTCTTT.

This clone was detected only a few times. The CDR3: CASSKAAEDNSPLHF. The DNA of the CDR3 is TGTGCCAGCAGCAAAGCGGCTGAAGATAATTCACCCCTCCACTTT. The rearrangement links TRBV7-9 to TRBJ1-6; D is ambiguous. Trimming took 5 bases from V and 5 from J, leaving 13 bases between them. CDR1 is SEHNR, CDR2 FQNEAQ, per germline (reference sequence). The CDR3 totals 15 residues.

A note on this clone: Relative to the germline gene, one junction end is altered; a read error may explain this. The chain recombines TRBV18 with TRBJ2-1; 12 nucleotides agree with TRBD2. The CDR3 is 14 residues long. Germline loops: CDR1 KGHSH, CDR2 LQKENI. The CDR3 coding sequence is TGTGCCAGCTCACCACCGTCGCTAGCGGGGGGGCTTGTCTTC. Its translation: CASSPPSLAGGLVF.